This entry is about one T cell receptor (beta chain). Its antigen is currently unknown. Germline loops: CDR1 SGHAT, CDR2 FQNNGV. V was trimmed by 8 bases and J by 1 base, leaving 23 bases between them. This CDR3 spans 18 amino acids. The data are from a study of cytomegalovirus exposure and HLA in healthy donors. Findings of the study overall: Some segments of the V type, notably TRBV6-2 and TRBV6-3, were excluded as indistinguishable. The authors later linked a missense DCLRE1C variant to TCR beta V- and J-gene trimming. Fewer N-insertions than the roughly 600-donor mean were reportedly shown by an Asian-associated ancestry cluster in a later analysis.

The donors, nominally healthy at sampling, likely had unrecorded immune exposures. The study ran its PCR with 60 Vbeta and 13 Jbeta primers. TCRdb's table, derived via immunoSEQ multiplex PCR, lists solely in-frame clones and lacks some. In total, the table holds roughly 200,000 clones. This chain links TRBV11-2 with TRBJ2-2; possible D gene TRBD2, 6 bases. The receptor was derived from a girl aged 2 to 9 in good health and CMV-seropositive. Sequencing was performed on PBMCs. This chain's CDR3 is CASGPHNVTSWNTGELFF. The CDR3 coding sequence is TGTGCCAGCGGACCCCACAATGTTACTAGCTGGAACACCGGGGAGCTGTTTTTT.